The entry that follows covers one TCR beta chain sequence. What it binds is not known. V was clipped by 0 bases and J by 6 bases, with 13 bases between them. The V gene's germline CDR1 is SGHRS and CDR2 YFSETQ. The CDR3 spans 15 residues. Using quantitative 5'-RACE with molecular barcodes, the authors made TCR beta libraries. TCRdb re-called the 5' RACE reads with MiXCR, one entry per CDR3 protein. The data hold about 440,000 distinct CDR3 sequences, with 15% to 20% observed a single time. This specimen comes from a study of CD8 T cells in ankylosing spondylitis. Study results and limitations: Disease-linked clones proved CD8+ and comparatively uncommon in peripheral blood. Earlier studies detected some motif variants in reactive arthritis synovial fluid and blood. Ankylosing spondylitis blood appeared to be characterized by a TCR beta motif of eight highly homologous variants.

The sequence was collected from a male donor with ankylosing spondylitis. The V and J genes are TRBV5-1 and TRBJ2-1; D is possibly TRBD2 (6 bases). Sequencing input: blood, either unsorted or a sorted T cell fraction (not recorded which). DNA for the CDR3: TGCGCCAGCAGCTTGGCCGGGGACGGGGGCAATGAGCAGTTCTTC. Amino acids: CASSLAGDGGNEQFF.